This passage covers 3 T cell receptor beta chains from one sample sequenced in a study of blood T cell repertoires in COVID-19. Here immunoSEQ multiplex PCR was the method, and the copy in TCRdb shows in-frame clones only, minus some. This sample has some 370,000 clones, with 90% found just once. Sequenced sample: peripheral blood. The receptors were gathered from a man aged 18 to 35 with active or convalescent COVID-19.

J is TRBJ1-1 and V is TRBV15; 9 bases are a match to TRBD1. The CDR3 extends over 15 amino acids. The ends lost 3 bases at V and 5 bases at J; junction bases unmatched: 7. The V gene's germline CDR1 is LNHNV and CDR2 YYDKDF (reference sequence). The CDR3 spells CATSRASGQGTEAFF. The CDR3 coding sequence is TGTGCCACCAGCAGGGCTTCGGGACAGGGTACTGAAGCTTTCTTT.

The DNA of the CDR3 is TGTGCCAGCAGCCAAGACACACGTGCGGCTGAAGCTTTCTTT. This gives the protein CASSQDTRAAEAFF. The chain uses TRBV4-2 and TRBJ1-1; D not certain. The CDR3 runs to 14 residues. The ends were cut back, 0 bases at V and 6 bases at J, with 11 bases in the middle. The V gene's germline CDR1 is LGHNA and CDR2 YNFKEQ.

This chain connects TRBV11-3 to TRBJ2-1; no clear D. This CDR3 comprises 12 residues. Trimming cost V 1 base and J 14 bases, with 12 bases left between them. Germline lookup yields CDR1 SGHNT and CDR2 YENEEA. CDR3 DNA sequence: TGTGCCAGCAGCTTAGGTGCGGCAGTGAAGTTCTTC. Translating gives CASSLGAAVKFF.